This is a list of T cell receptor beta chains from one sample in a study of T cells in localized non-small cell lung cancer. Repertoires were generated with immunoSEQ multiplex PCR, while TCRdb's copy carries only in-frame clones and drops some. The table includes roughly 30,000 clones, over 80% detected once. The sample was PBMCs, taken before any cancer treatment. Receptor source: a man aged 40-75 years with stage II lung adenocarcinoma. Each CDR3 is given with its conserved first and last residue.

J: TRBJ1-2; V: TRBV27; CDR3: CASSPALDREVGYTF
J: TRBJ2-7; V: TRBV11-2; CDR3: CASSLVRGLAREQYF
J: TRBJ1-2; V: TRBV7-9; CDR3: CASSPGIVGYGYTF
J: TRBJ1-2; V: TRBV7-9; CDR3: CASSLSGGVRNGYTF
J: TRBJ2-7; V: TRBV29-1; CDR3: CSVPLAGKAEQYF
J: TRBJ2-2; V: TRBV7-2; CDR3: CASSLSGTSNTGELFF
J: TRBJ2-2; V: TRBV18; CDR3: CASSPQAATGELFF
J: TRBJ2-5; V: TRBV10-1; CDR3: CASSERERGTQYF
J: TRBJ2-1; V: TRBV10-3; CDR3: CATHEGYNEQFF
J: TRBJ1-2; V: TRBV7-9; CDR3: CASSPRGTTYGYTF
J: TRBJ2-5; V: TRBV7-2; CDR3: CASSLLEFYQETQYF
J: TRBJ2-4; V: TRBV5-5; CDR3: CASSLLYRDRVAKNIQYF
J: TRBJ2-7; V: TRBV5-1; CDR3: CASSLALGNYEQYF
J: TRBJ2-7; V: TRBV20-1; CDR3: CSARRDEQYF
J: TRBJ1-2; V: TRBV5-4; CDR3: CASSLRDGTPGGGYTF
J: TRBJ2-7; V: TRBV4-1; CDR3: CASSQAIGATYEQYF
J: TRBJ1-5; V: TRBV28; CDR3: CASTGGEPQHF
J: TRBJ2-7; V: TRBV15; CDR3: CATSRAATGPHAEQYF
J: TRBJ1-1; V: TRBV2; CDR3: CASSRQGAGTEAFF
J: TRBJ2-3; V: TRBV27; CDR3: CASSLGGASTDTQYF
J: TRBJ1-3; V: TRBV5-1; CDR3: CASSLRWGEGNTIYF
J: TRBJ2-7; V: TRBV6-5; CDR3: CASSPWTGAPGEQYF
J: TRBJ2-1; V: TRBV6-1; CDR3: CASSEAGQRGNEQFF
J: TRBJ2-5; V: TRBV29-1; CDR3: CSIMPGQGNRETQYF
J: TRBJ2-1; V: TRBV19; CDR3: CASSIEGTGFFF
J: TRBJ2-1; V: TRBV6-5; CDR3: CASSGTGTVNEQFF
J: TRBJ2-7; V: TRBV15; CDR3: CATSRGGTGAYEQYF
J: TRBJ2-5; V: TRBV11-2; CDR3: CASSLDQDRGQETQYF
J: TRBJ2-7; V: TRBV27; CDR3: CASRHGLAGGYEQYF
J: TRBJ1-2; V: TRBV7-9; CDR3: CASTQTGRGEGYTF
J: TRBJ2-7; V: TRBV7-9; CDR3: CASGTGAAANEQYF
J: TRBJ1-3; V: TRBV30; CDR3: CAWSVKGSGNTIYF
J: TRBJ1-1; V: TRBV28; CDR3: CASIGGGRLNTEAFF
J: TRBJ2-7; V: TRBV6-1; CDR3: CASSETGAAYYEQYF
J: TRBJ2-7; V: TRBV9; CDR3: CASSVGGRAGGTYEQYF
J: TRBJ2-7; V: TRBV7-2; CDR3: CASSSPTRYDEQYF
J: TRBJ1-5; V: TRBV27; CDR3: CASSFRRVNQPQHF
J: TRBJ2-3; V: TRBV28; CDR3: CASRPPREMGTDTQYF
J: TRBJ1-3; V: TRBV20-1; CDR3: CSARGGNTIYF
J: TRBJ2-1; V: TRBV25-1; CDR3: CASSWGGRSYNEQFF
J: TRBJ2-5; V: TRBV27; CDR3: CASSPRGAEGQETQYF
J: TRBJ1-1; V: TRBV2; CDR3: CASSAGDGAFF
J: TRBJ1-2; V: TRBV5-6; CDR3: CASGGISRKTYGYTF
J: TRBJ2-4; V: TRBV11-2; CDR3: CASSTIREIEGKNIQYF
J: TRBJ1-3; V: TRBV5-1; CDR3: CASSPSGSGNTIYF
J: TRBJ2-5; V: TRBV6-5; CDR3: CASSWGLQETQYF
J: TRBJ2-3; V: TRBV6-5; CDR3: CASSYSGGSTDTQYF
J: TRBJ2-7; V: TRBV4-3; CDR3: CASSHQTSGTEQYF
J: TRBJ1-1; V: TRBV9; CDR3: CASTPGGWSNTEAFF
J: TRBJ2-7; V: TRBV27; CDR3: CASSWTSGRASNEQYF